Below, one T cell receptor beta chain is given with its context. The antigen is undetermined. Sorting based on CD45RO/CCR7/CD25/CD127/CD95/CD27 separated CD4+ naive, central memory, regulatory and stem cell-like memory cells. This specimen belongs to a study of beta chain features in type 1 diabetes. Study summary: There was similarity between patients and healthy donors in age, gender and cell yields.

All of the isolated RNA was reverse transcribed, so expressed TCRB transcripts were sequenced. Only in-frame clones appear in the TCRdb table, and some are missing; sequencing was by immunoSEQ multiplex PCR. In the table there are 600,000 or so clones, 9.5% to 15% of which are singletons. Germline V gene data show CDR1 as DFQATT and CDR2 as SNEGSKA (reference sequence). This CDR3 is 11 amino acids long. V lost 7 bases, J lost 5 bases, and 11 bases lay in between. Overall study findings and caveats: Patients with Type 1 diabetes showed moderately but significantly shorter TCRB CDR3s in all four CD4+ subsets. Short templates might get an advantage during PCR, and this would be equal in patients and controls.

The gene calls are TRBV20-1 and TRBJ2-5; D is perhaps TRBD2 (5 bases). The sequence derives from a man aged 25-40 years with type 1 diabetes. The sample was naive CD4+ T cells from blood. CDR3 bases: TGCAGTGTCGTAGCGATGGAGACCCAGTACTTC. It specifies CSVVAMETQYF.